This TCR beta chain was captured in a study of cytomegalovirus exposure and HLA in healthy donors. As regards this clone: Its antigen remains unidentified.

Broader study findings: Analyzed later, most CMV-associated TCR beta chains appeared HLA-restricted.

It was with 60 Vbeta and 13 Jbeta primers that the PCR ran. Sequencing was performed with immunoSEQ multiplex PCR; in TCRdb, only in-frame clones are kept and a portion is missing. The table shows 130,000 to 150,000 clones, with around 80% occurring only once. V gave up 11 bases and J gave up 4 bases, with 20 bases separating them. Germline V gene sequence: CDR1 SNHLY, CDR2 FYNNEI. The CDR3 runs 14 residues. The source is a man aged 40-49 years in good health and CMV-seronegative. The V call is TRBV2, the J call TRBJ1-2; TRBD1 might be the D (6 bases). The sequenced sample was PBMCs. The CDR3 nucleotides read TGTGCCCCGGGGGGGGGCCAGCCTCTCTATGGCTACACCTTC. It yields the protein CAPGGGQPLYGYTF.